These T cell receptor beta chains were read from a single sample in a study of control samples from healthy donors and cancer patients. Sequencing was performed with immunoSEQ multiplex PCR; in TCRdb, only in-frame clones are kept and a portion is missing. The profile shows tens of thousands of clones, 88% of them singletons. Sequencing was done on a sample of blood. These receptors were collected from a woman between 65 and 79 years old in good health. Both conserved end residues are part of each CDR3. D genes are given only for firm matches. Not all rows give a size; the values are once, few, many and, for expanded clones, a class.

clone size,V gene,D gene,J gene,CDR3 DNA,CDR3 protein
.,TRBV5-1,.,TRBJ2-3,TGCGCCAGCAGCTTGGCCTTGAATGCGGACACAGATACGCAGTATTTT,CASSLALNADTDTQYF
.,TRBV5-5,TRBD1,TRBJ2-1,TGTGCCAGCAGCCCAACGGGACAGTCCTACAATGAGCAGTTCTTC,CASSPTGQSYNEQFF
.,TRBV11-3,.,TRBJ1-1,TGTGCCAGCAGCTTAATTGCAGGGAGCGAAGCTTTCTTT,CASSLIAGSEAFF
once,TRBV2,TRBD1,TRBJ1-4,TGTGCCAGCAGGCTGACAGGGGAAAAACTGTTTTTT,CASRLTGEKLFF
.,TRBV18,TRBD1,TRBJ1-3,TGTGCCAGCTCACCGGACAGGGCCTCTGGAAACACCATATATTTT,CASSPDRASGNTIYF
once,TRBV6-6,.,TRBJ2-5,TGTGCCAGCAGTTACTACCGGGGATACCAAGAGACCCAGTACTTC,CASSYYRGYQETQYF
.,TRBV5-1,.,TRBJ1-1,TGCGCCAGCAGCCCCATCTCAGGGGTTAACACTGAAGCTTTCTTT,CASSPISGVNTEAFF
.,TRBV5-6,TRBD2,TRBJ2-3,TGTGCCAGCAGCTGGGGACTAGCGGAGAATACGCAGTATTTT,CASSWGLAENTQYF
.,TRBV7-2,.,TRBJ1-2,TGTGCCAGCAGCCGGGGCAGGGCGCGGGGCTACACCTTC,CASSRGRARGYTF
.,TRBV29-1,.,TRBJ1-2,TGCAGCGTTGAAGAGATAAATGGCTACACCTTC,CSVEEINGYTF
.,TRBV6-6,.,TRBJ1-3,TGTGCCAGCAGTTACCGTACAGTCTCCTCTGGAAACACCATATATTTT,CASSYRTVSSGNTIYF
few,TRBV12-3/TRBV12-4,.,TRBJ1-5,TGTGCCAGCAGTTGGGGGAGGAATCAGCCCCAGCATTTT,CASSWGRNQPQHF
.,TRBV27,TRBD2,TRBJ2-3,TGTGCCAGCAGTTTACTGGGACTAGCGGGGGGACCGATCACAGATACGCAGTATTTT,CASSLLGLAGGPITDTQYF
.,TRBV28,.,TRBJ1-5,TGTGCCAGCGCGGGCGGGAGTAGCAATCAGCCCCAGCATTTT,CASAGGSSNQPQHF
.,TRBV7-2,.,TRBJ1-3,TGTGCCAGCAGCTTCGAGGGGTCCTCTGGAAACACCATATATTTT,CASSFEGSSGNTIYF
.,TRBV18,.,TRBJ1-3,TGTGCCAGCTCACCACTTGCTCCTGGAAACACCATATATTTT,CASSPLAPGNTIYF
once,TRBV7-9,TRBD2,TRBJ2-3,TGTGCCAACTCACCAACTAGCGGGGGAACGCAGTATTTT,CANSPTSGGTQYF
.,TRBV9,TRBD1,TRBJ1-2,TGTGCCAGCAGCCTCGATGGACAGGGGGCGCGGGGCTACACCTTC,CASSLDGQGARGYTF
.,TRBV30,.,TRBJ1-3,TGTGCCTGGGACGCTGGACCGTTCTCTGGAAACACCATATATTTT,CAWDAGPFSGNTIYF
.,TRBV5-1,.,TRBJ1-2,TGCGCCAGCAGCTTGGAACTTGGCGAACAGGGCTATGGCTACACCTTC,CASSLELGEQGYGYTF
few,TRBV4-1,.,TRBJ1-5,TGCGCCAGCAGCCAAGTCTGGGGTACAAGCAATCAGCCCCAGCATTTT,CASSQVWGTSNQPQHF
.,TRBV6-5,.,TRBJ1-1,TGTGCCAGCAGCAACGGGGGTGGGGACACTGAAGCTTTCTTT,CASSNGGGDTEAFF
.,TRBV6-5,.,TRBJ2-5,TGTGCCAGCAGCCCATTAATGGCGGGGACCCAGTACTTC,CASSPLMAGTQYF
.,TRBV28,.,TRBJ1-5,TGTGCCAGCAGTTTTTTACAGACCAATCAGCCCCAGCATTTT,CASSFLQTNQPQHF
once,TRBV15,.,TRBJ1-5,TGTGCCACCAGCAGAGACCCGAATCAGCCCCAGCATTTT,CATSRDPNQPQHF
.,TRBV7-8,.,TRBJ2-7,TGTGCCAGCAGCTTAGCGCGTACATCGACCTACGAGCAGTACTTC,CASSLARTSTYEQYF
.,TRBV18,.,TRBJ1-5,TGTGCCAGCTCACCGGGGATGCAGGCCGATCAGCCCCAGCATTTT,CASSPGMQADQPQHF
.,TRBV9,TRBD1,TRBJ2-1,TGTGCCAGCAGCGTAGCGGTTGGGACGGGGCTTCCGGGACAGCGAGGTTACAATGAGCAGTTCTTC,CASSVAVGTGLPGQRGYNEQFF
.,TRBV11-3,.,TRBJ2-2,TGTGCCAGCAGCGTGGAAGGCAGCCCTAACGGAGAGCTGTTTTTT,CASSVEGSPNGELFF
.,TRBV3-1/TRBV3-2,.,TRBJ1-5,TGTGCCAGCAGCCAAGGGGTAGGCAATCAGCCCCAGCATTTT,CASSQGVGNQPQHF
.,TRBV6-5,.,TRBJ2-3,TGTGCCAGCAGTTATCAGGGTACGCAGTATTTT,CASSYQGTQYF
.,TRBV12-3/TRBV12-4,.,TRBJ1-3,TGTGCCAGCAGCGTCTCTGGAAACACCATATATTTT,CASSVSGNTIYF
once,TRBV29-1,TRBD1,TRBJ1-1,TGCAGCTTTACACAGGGGGTGGACACTGAAGCTTTCTTT,CSFTQGVDTEAFF
.,TRBV7-6,.,TRBJ1-1,TGTGCCAGCAGCGACGACGGGGAGAACACTGAAGCTTTCTTT,CASSDDGENTEAFF
.,TRBV7-8,.,TRBJ2-2,TGTGCCAGCAGCCCCCAGGGGGGGACCGGGGAGCTGTTTTTT,CASSPQGGTGELFF
.,TRBV7-9,.,TRBJ1-1,TGTGCCAGCAGCTTAGCGCAAATAAACACTGAAGCTTTCTTT,CASSLAQINTEAFF
.,TRBV6-2/TRBV6-3,.,TRBJ2-1,TGTGCCAGCAGTTACAGCGCTGAGCAGTTCTTC,CASSYSAEQFF
.,TRBV7-2,.,TRBJ2-1,TGTGCCAGCAGCTTACTAGCGTCCCCCTCATACAATGAGCAGTTCTTC,CASSLLASPSYNEQFF
.,TRBV7-2,TRBD2,TRBJ2-7,TGTGCCAGCAGCTTTACTAGCGGGAGCTCCTACGAGCAGTACTTC,CASSFTSGSSYEQYF
.,TRBV5-4,.,TRBJ2-7,TGTGCCAGCAGCTTGGGAGTCCAGGCTATCTACGAGCAGTACTTC,CASSLGVQAIYEQYF